This TCR beta chain was observed in a study of blood T cell repertoires in COVID-19. Study-wide context: Some COVID-19 samples were acute and others convalescent; all came from the United States, Italy and Spain.

This table comes from immunoSEQ multiplex PCR, and its TCRdb copy is limited to in-frame clones, with some not included. The sample lists some 250,000 clones, about nine tenths seen once, with 6% to 9% in the top ten. Germline lookup yields CDR1 MNHEY and CDR2 SVGAGI. Trimming pared 4 bases from V and 0 bases from J, leaving 10 bases between. The CDR3 covers 16 residues. Sequencing was performed on peripheral blood. The chain carries TRBV6-5 and TRBJ2-6; a weak D match, TRBD1 (5 bases). This TCR was recovered from a man in his 60s who had recovered from COVID-19. The CDR3 nucleotides read TGTGCCAGCAGTTCCGACAGCCCCTCTGGGGCCAACGTCCTGACTTTC. It translates to CASSSDSPSGANVLTF.